One sample yielded the 25 T cell receptor beta chains listed below, sequenced in a study of shared clonotypes between healthy human individuals. Repertoires were generated with immunoSEQ multiplex PCR, while TCRdb's copy carries only in-frame clones and drops some. The table has around 2.1 million clones, 90% to 97% seen once. Source material: naive CD4+ T cells sorted from blood. Subset indicated: CD45RA+ positively selected. The origin of the receptors is a man aged 18 to 29 in good health.

As concerns this clone: The same CDR3 can be traced to other DNA sequences in this sample. V is TRBV10-2 and J is TRBJ2-7; D might be TRBD1 or TRBD2, each matching 6 bases. The germline gives CDR1 WSHSY, CDR2 SAAADI. There are 12 residues in the CDR3. Trimming stripped 6 bases from V and 5 bases from J, with 11 bases between. The CDR3 spells CASSPGANEQYF. The CDR3 coding sequence is TGCGCCAGCAGCCCGGGGGCTAACGAGCAGTACTTC.

CDR3 nucleotides: TGTGCCAGCAGCCCACAGGGGGCAACAGATACGCAGTATTTT. Translation gives CASSPQGATDTQYF. The chain recombines TRBV6-1 with TRBJ2-3, with 9 bases aligning to TRBD1. Per the germline V gene, CDR1 is MNHNS and CDR2 is SASEGT. The CDR3 sequence is 14 residues long. J gave up 3 bases and V 6 bases, and 4 bases lay outside the gene matches.

Note on this clone: The same CDR3 is also encoded by other DNA sequences in this sample. The genes are TRBV30 and TRBJ1-5; 10 nucleotides line up with TRBD1. The germline CDR1 and CDR2 sequences are GTSNPN and SVGIG (reference sequence). The ends lost 2 bases at V and 6 bases at J; junction bases unmatched: 4. This CDR3 has 14 amino acids. CDR3 region: CAWSRDRGGQPQHF. CDR3 DNA sequence: TGTGCCTGGAGTCGGGACAGGGGTGGTCAGCCCCAGCATTTT.

This chain connects TRBV9 to TRBJ2-3; 8 nucleotides match TRBD1. V lost 0 bases to trimming and J lost 0 bases; unmatched junction nucleotides: 6. CDR1 is SGDLS, CDR2 YYNGEE, per germline. The CDR3 runs 17 residues. CDR3 residues: CASSVGGAGGSTDTQYF. The CDR3 DNA is TGTGCCAGCAGCGTAGGAGGAGCAGGGGGCAGCACAGATACGCAGTATTTT. Based on the CDR3 plus reference TRBV9 and TRBJ2-3, the full variable domain is DSGVTQTPKHLITATGQRVTLRCSPRSGDLSVYWYQQSLDQGLQFLIQYYNGEERAKGNILERFSAQQFPDLHSELNLSSLELGDSALYFCASSVGGAGGSTDTQYFGPGTRLTVL.

V usage is TRBV6-5 and J usage is TRBJ1-1, with D hard to call. Deletions cut 5 bases from V and 2 bases from J, with 15 bases between. Germline lookup yields CDR1 MNHEY and CDR2 SVGAGI. This CDR3 has 15 residues. Here the CDR3 DNA reads TGTGCCAGCAGTACTCAGACAAAGCTTAACACTGAAGCTTTCTTT. It translates to CASSTQTKLNTEAFF.

The J gene is TRBJ1-4, the V gene TRBV19; perhaps TRBD1 as D (5 bases). This CDR3 is 14 amino acids long. The germline V gene has CDR1 LNHDA and CDR2 SQIVND (reference sequence). V lost 3 bases and J 4 bases, leaving 9 bases between the germline ends. Here the CDR3 DNA reads TGTGCCAGTAGTATGGGGCAGAATAATGAAAAACTGTTTTTT. Translated, it gives CASSMGQNNEKLFF.

The chain is built from TRBV6-5 and TRBJ1-1; a weak D match, TRBD1 (5 bases). In germline, CDR1 is MNHEY, CDR2 SVGAGI. V dropped 6 bases and J dropped 4 bases, with 12 bases sitting between them. The CDR3 runs to 13 residues. CDR3 in DNA: TGTGCCAGCAGATCCGGAGGGGCCACTGAAGCTTTCTTT. The encoded protein is CASRSGGATEAFF.

The J gene is TRBJ2-5, the V gene TRBV30; 11 bases line up with TRBD2. J gave up 1 base and V 3 bases, and 7 bases lay outside the gene matches. CDR3 size: 16 residues. The V gene's germline CDR1 is GTSNPN and CDR2 SVGIG (reference sequence). The CDR3 sequence: CAWSYLAGGGQETQYF. The CDR3 nucleotides read TGTGCCTGGAGCTATCTAGCGGGGGGCGGCCAAGAGACCCAGTACTTC.

Comment on this clone: Within the sample, other DNA sequences also encode this same CDR3. The rearrangement uses TRBV5-1 and TRBJ2-7; TRBD1 aligns across 7 bases. Germline CDR1 reads SGHRS; CDR2 reads YFSETQ. Trimming at V came to 4 bases and at J to 4 bases, leaving 8 bases not matched to a gene. The CDR3 sequence is 14 residues long. The CDR3 DNA is TGCGCCAGCAGCAGGGGACAGTTACCTTACGAGCAGTACTTC. It encodes CASSRGQLPYEQYF.

V and J are TRBV18 and TRBJ1-2; unclear D gene. The CDR3 spans 12 residues. V lost 6 bases to trimming and J lost 7 bases, with 12 bases between them. Germline CDR1 reads KGHSH; CDR2 reads LQKENI. The CDR3 here is CASSRPMGGYTF. As DNA, the CDR3 is TGTGCCAGCTCTCGGCCCATGGGTGGCTACACCTTC. The full variable domain, in which reference TRBV18 and TRBJ1-2 provide the parts outside the CDR3, is NAGVMQNPRHLVRRRGQEARLRCSPMKGHSHVYWYRQLPEEGLKFMVYLQKENIIDESGMPKERFSAEFPKEGPSILRIQQVVRGDSAAYFCASSRPMGGYTFGSGTRLTVV.

The V and J genes are TRBV2 and TRBJ1-3; D is uncertain. CDR3 length equals 16 residues. Germline-derived CDR1 and CDR2 are SNHLY and FYNNEI. Trimming stripped 7 bases from V and 0 bases from J, with 16 bases between. This CDR3 is CASTPGAVSSGNTIYF. The DNA for the CDR3 is TGTGCCAGCACCCCGGGCGCAGTTAGCTCTGGAAACACCATATATTTT.

For this clone: Other DNA sequences of this sample code for an identical CDR3. The V gene is TRBV5-1, the J gene TRBJ2-1, with D unresolved. This CDR3 has 15 residues. Germline assignment: CDR1 SGHRS and CDR2 YFSETQ. V was shortened by 0 bases and J by 1 base, with 8 bases between the two germline ends. The CDR3 DNA reads TGCGCCAGCAGCTTGGGGGGTCAGTCCTACAATGAGCAGTTCTTC. It encodes CASSLGGQSYNEQFF.

The chain couples TRBV15 to TRBJ1-6; a weak D match, TRBD1 (5 bases). This CDR3 has 15 amino acids. CDR1 is LNHNV and CDR2 is YYDKDF in the germline V gene (reference sequence). V was pared by 6 bases and J by 6 bases, with 15 bases between. The CDR3 bases are TGTGCCACCAGTAATTGGCAGGGAGGTAATTCACCCCTCCACTTT. Its translation is CATSNWQGGNSPLHF.

This chain links TRBV2 with TRBJ1-2; no reliable D call. V was shortened by 6 bases and J by 6 bases, with 14 bases between the two germline ends. Germline lookup yields CDR1 SNHLY and CDR2 FYNNEI. The length of the CDR3 is 13 residues. DNA for the CDR3: TGTGCCAGCAGGCGCCCGGAAAGGGATGGCTACACCTTC. Encoded protein: CASRRPERDGYTF.

The chain combines TRBV10-3 with TRBJ2-7; 8 bases are shared with TRBD2. The ends lost 11 bases at V and 4 bases at J; junction bases unmatched: 13. Germline V lookup: CDR1 ENHRY, CDR2 SYGVKD. The CDR3 runs to 14 residues. The CDR3 region has the DNA TGTGCCGCACGTGGAGCGGGGGACCAGTACGAGCAGTACTTC. It is translated as CAARGAGDQYEQYF.

Details on this clone: At the DNA level, this CDR3 is encoded by other sequences in the same sample as well. V usage is TRBV5-1 and J usage is TRBJ1-1, with TRBD1 matching 8 bases. Germline V lookup: CDR1 SGHRS, CDR2 YFSETQ. V was clipped by 4 bases and J by 5 bases; unmatched bases: 7. The CDR3 spans 14 residues. The CDR3 region has the DNA TGCGCCAGCAGCACCGGACAGGGTAATACTGAAGCTTTCTTT. Protein: CASSTGQGNTEAFF.

V usage is TRBV5-1 and J usage is TRBJ2-7; 7 bases fit TRBD1. The ends lost 3 bases at V and 4 bases at J; junction bases unmatched: 10. The CDR3 runs 15 residues. The germline gives CDR1 SGHRS, CDR2 YFSETQ. CDR3 nucleotide sequence: TGCGCCAGCAGCTCGGGACGGGACAGAGTATACGAGCAGTACTTC. It encodes CASSSGRDRVYEQYF.

Worth noting for this clone: Other DNA sequences within the sample encode an identical CDR3. This chain uses TRBV5-1 with TRBJ1-1; TRBD1 might be the D (5 bases). This CDR3 has 15 residues. In germline, CDR1 is SGHRS, CDR2 YFSETQ. The ends were cut back, 1 base at V and 1 base at J, with 11 bases in the middle. In DNA, the CDR3 is TGCGCCAGCAGCTTGCGAGGGACGGCGAACACTGAAGCTTTCTTT. Translation: CASSLRGTANTEAFF.

A remark on this clone: Other nucleotide sequences from this sample produce the same CDR3. This chain uses TRBV6-5 with TRBJ1-5; 10 bases are shared with TRBD1. Germline V gene sequence: CDR1 MNHEY, CDR2 SVGAGI. The trim removed 2 bases at V and 6 bases at J, leaving 4 bases unmatched. The CDR3 runs to 15 residues. CDR3 residues: CASSYPGQGGQPQHF. In DNA, the CDR3 is TGTGCCAGCAGTTACCCCGGACAGGGGGGTCAGCCCCAGCATTTT.

This clone was observed once. This sequence joins TRBV4-1 and TRBJ2-1; no definite D call. Germline V gene sequence: CDR1 MGHRA, CDR2 YSYEKL. The CDR3 has 15 amino acids. V shed 0 bases and J shed 9 bases, with 15 bases lying between them. CDR3 nucleotides: TGCGCCAGCAGCCAAGATCAGATAGGTTTGGTTGAGCAGTTCTTC. This gives the protein CASSQDQIGLVEQFF.

The V call is TRBV10-2, the J call TRBJ2-7; 8 bases map to TRBD1. The CDR3 is 14 residues long. CDR1 and CDR2 (germline): WSHSY, SAAADI. Losses at the gene ends were 7 bases for V and 6 bases for J; bases not matched to a gene: 11. The CDR3 spells CASILTDRGGEQYF. CDR3 nucleotides: TGCGCCAGCATTTTAACTGACAGGGGAGGCGAGCAGTACTTC.

CDR3: CASSAFTPGQLGSGANVLTF. The CDR3 bases are TGTGCCAGTAGTGCCTTTACACCGGGACAGCTTGGCTCTGGGGCCAACGTCCTGACTTTC. The V call is TRBV19, the J call TRBJ2-6; TRBD1 matches 7 bases. The CDR3 has 20 amino acids. Per germline, CDR1 LNHDA and CDR2 SQIVND (reference sequence). V trimming: 5 bases; J trimming: 0 bases; junction bases outside the gene matches: 16.

The chain has TRBV4-3 and TRBJ2-1; 14 bases map to TRBD2. This CDR3 region has 15 residues. CDR1 is LGHNA, CDR2 YSLEER, per germline. J gave up 7 bases and V 5 bases, and 4 bases lay outside the gene matches. The CDR3 sequence is CASSYGTSGSNEQFF. The CDR3 DNA reads TGCGCCAGCAGCTACGGGACTAGCGGGAGTAATGAGCAGTTCTTC.

The J gene is TRBJ2-3, the V gene TRBV7-9; D gene unclear. This CDR3 comprises 12 residues. The germline gives CDR1 SEHNR, CDR2 FQNEAQ (reference sequence). Trimming pared 5 bases from V and 4 bases from J, leaving 7 bases between. CDR3 nucleotide sequence: TGTGCCAGCAGCCTACCTCCAGATACGCAGTATTTT. This codes for CASSLPPDTQYF.

This chain links TRBV18 with TRBJ1-5; perhaps TRBD1 as D (5 bases). The CDR3 totals 15 residues. The V end was cut by 4 bases, the J end by 4 bases, with 14 bases between. Germline CDR1 is KGHSH and CDR2 is LQKENI. CDR3 sequence: CASSLTQGENQPQHF. The DNA of the CDR3 is TGTGCCAGCTCACTTACTCAAGGGGAGAATCAGCCCCAGCATTTT.